A single sample is the source of the 32 T cell receptor beta chains below, sequenced in a study of shared clonotypes between healthy human individuals. TCRdb keeps only in-frame clones here, not all; method: immunoSEQ multiplex PCR. The sample lists millions of clones, approximately 95% occurring once. The sequenced material came from naive CD4+ T cells from PBMCs. Subset specified: CD45RA+ positively selected. These receptor sequences come from a man between 18 and 29 years old in good health. Some clones in this sample may be carry-over from other donors' samples.

For this clone: Other DNA sequences in the sample encode the same CDR3. The chain has TRBV2 and TRBJ2-7; D is unresolved. V was trimmed by 5 bases and J by 3 bases, leaving 5 bases between them. The CDR3 has 11 residues. Germline CDR1 is SNHLY and CDR2 is FYNNEI. The DNA for the CDR3 is TGTGCCAGCAGTCTCAACTACGAGCAGTACTTC. Protein product: CASSLNYEQYF.

In this sample, this clone turned up once. The rearrangement links TRBV5-8 to TRBJ1-5, with 9 nucleotides matching TRBD1. This CDR3 region has 15 residues. Germline CDR1 is SGHTS and CDR2 is YDEGEE. Trimming cost V 0 bases and J 5 bases; bases outside gene matches: 3. CDR3 region: CASSLDRGPDQPQHF. The CDR3 DNA reads as TGTGCCAGCAGCTTGGACAGGGGGCCCGATCAGCCCCAGCATTTT. The full variable domain, with the rest looked up from reference TRBV5-8 and TRBJ1-5, is EAGVTQSPTHLIKTRGQQATLRCSPISGHTSVYWYQQALGLGLQFLLWYDEGEERNRGNFPPRFSGRQFPNYSSELNVNALELEDSALYLCASSLDRGPDQPQHFGDGTRLSIL.

This chain joins TRBV27 and TRBJ2-2, with a weak D call TRBD1 (6 bases). V lost 6 bases, J lost 6 bases, and 11 bases lay in between. Germline loops: CDR1 MNHEY, CDR2 SMNVEV (reference sequence). The CDR3 spans 13 residues. The CDR3 coding sequence is TGTGCCAGCAGGGGCGGACAGTCCGGGGAGCTGTTTTTT. It specifies CASRGGQSGELFF.

CDR3 coding DNA: TGTGCCAGCAGCTTAACGAGGGCAGGGTCGTCCTACGAGCAGTACTTC. Its translation: CASSLTRAGSSYEQYF. J is TRBJ2-7 and V is TRBV7-3; D may be TRBD1 or TRBD2 (5 bases each). CDR1 is SGHTA, CDR2 FQGTGA, per germline. The CDR3 covers 16 residues. The V gene lost 0 bases and the J gene lost 1 base, with 13 bases spanning the gap.

This clone has only one observation. The rearrangement joins TRBV19 to TRBJ1-2; 7 nucleotides match TRBD1. The CDR3 contains 15 residues. The junction had 9 bases not matched to a gene; V was cut back by 3 bases and J by 5 bases. The germline gives CDR1 LNHDA, CDR2 SQIVND (reference sequence). CDR3 nucleotides: TGTGCCAGTAGTATGGTAGGACAGGTCTCTTATGGCTACACCTTC. This gives the protein CASSMVGQVSYGYTF. The full variable domain, rest sourced from reference TRBV19 and TRBJ1-2, is DGGITQSPKYLFRKEGQNVTLSCEQNLNHDAMYWYRQDPGQGLRLIYYSQIVNDFQKGDIAEGYSVSREKKESFPLTVTSAQKNPTAFYLCASSMVGQVSYGYTFGSGTRLTVV.

In its sample, this clone was seen once. This chain joins TRBV10-2 and TRBJ2-7; TRBD2 matches at 12 bases. Germline V gene sequence: CDR1 WSHSY, CDR2 SAAADI. J was trimmed by 4 bases and V by 2 bases; bases with no gene match: 6. The CDR3 sequence is 16 residues long. In DNA, the CDR3 is TGCGCCAGCAGTGAGCCCGGACTAGCGGGATCTTACGAGCAGTACTTC. Its protein is CASSEPGLAGSYEQYF.

The genes are TRBV18 and TRBJ2-7; TRBD1 matches 7 bases. V dropped 3 bases and J dropped 0; count of bases not matched to a gene: 14. CDR3 length equals 18 residues. Germline V lookup: CDR1 KGHSH, CDR2 LQKENI. The chain's CDR3 is CASSPPRGQDYHSYEQYF. In DNA, the CDR3 is TGTGCCAGCTCACCCCCCCGAGGACAGGATTACCACTCCTACGAGCAGTACTTC.

A word on this clone: The sample has other DNA sequences that encode this CDR3 too. The chain links TRBV2 to TRBJ1-2; no clear D. This CDR3 has 11 amino acids. Trimming left V 5 bases short and J 5 bases short, with 6 bases between. Per germline, CDR1 SNHLY and CDR2 FYNNEI. In DNA, the CDR3 is TGTGCCAGCAGTCCGTCTTATGGCTACACCTTC. It is translated as CASSPSYGYTF.

The chain recombines TRBV7-9 with TRBJ2-2, with D possibly TRBD1 on 6 matching bases. The V and J ends lost 4 bases and 5 bases respectively, with 14 bases between them. The CDR3 contains 15 residues. Germline V lookup: CDR1 SEHNR, CDR2 FQNEAQ (reference sequence). DNA of the CDR3: TGTGCCAGCAGCTCCCCATCAGGGGATACCGGGGAGCTGTTTTTT. Its protein is CASSSPSGDTGELFF.

On this clone: Different DNA sequences within this sample yield the same CDR3. This chain joins TRBV7-2 and TRBJ2-7, with D unresolved. Between the trimmed V and J ends, which lost 1 base and 7 bases, there was a span of 8 bases. Germline loops: CDR1 SGHTA, CDR2 FQGNSA. This CDR3 region has 12 residues. The CDR3 DNA sequence: TGTGCCAGCAGCTTAGTACAGAGAGAGCAGTACTTC. The encoded protein is CASSLVQREQYF.

This chain connects TRBV15 to TRBJ1-4; TRBD1 is a possible D gene (6 bases). This CDR3 spans 16 amino acids. V was shortened by 1 base and J by 8 bases, with 17 bases between the two germline ends. CDR1 LNHNV and CDR2 YYDKDF come from the germline V gene (reference sequence). CDR3 nucleotide sequence: TGTGCCACCAGCAGAGGGGCACAGGGTTTGGAGGAAAAACTGTTTTTT. Translated: CATSRGAQGLEEKLFF.

A note on this clone: The sample holds other DNA sequences that translate to the same CDR3. This chain connects TRBV28 to TRBJ2-1; 13 positions match TRBD2. CDR1 is MDHEN, CDR2 SYDVKM, per germline. The V and J ends lost 6 bases and 8 bases, in that order; junction bases with no gene match: 4. The CDR3 covers 14 residues. The CDR3 DNA sequence: TGTGCCAGCAGCTGGACTAGCGGGAGTGATGAGCAGTTCTTC. It codes for CASSWTSGSDEQFF.

This clone was seen a single time. CDR3 sequence (DNA): TGTGCCAGCAGCTCGGGACTAGCGGGAGGGCCATTTCTCTCCTACGAGCAGTACTTC. This sequence encodes CASSSGLAGGPFLSYEQYF. The chain couples TRBV5-4 to TRBJ2-7; 16 bases are shared with TRBD2. Per the germline V gene, CDR1 is SGHNT and CDR2 is YYREEE (reference sequence). This CDR3 contains 19 residues. The trim removed 3 bases at V and 0 bases at J, leaving 9 bases unmatched.

This clone was seen only a few times. The rearrangement uses TRBV5-4 and TRBJ1-1, with 7 nucleotides matching TRBD1. Germline loops: CDR1 SGHNT, CDR2 YYREEE (reference sequence). The CDR3 is 15 amino acids. V was pared by 3 bases and J by 5 bases, with 10 bases of the junction left unmatched. The CDR3 bases are TGTGCCAGCAGCTGGGGGACAGACTTTCGGACTGAAGCTTTCTTT. It specifies CASSWGTDFRTEAFF.

The chain carries TRBV10-3 and TRBJ1-2, with a weak D call TRBD1 (5 bases). CDR3 length: 12 residues. Germline CDR1 ENHRY, CDR2 SYGVKD. CDR3 DNA: TGTGCAGGAGGGGACGGCACCTATGGCTACACCTTC. Its protein product is CAGGDGTYGYTF.

V and J are TRBV7-3 and TRBJ1-5, with D possibly TRBD1 on 5 matching bases. Per germline, CDR1 SGHTA and CDR2 FQGTGA. This CDR3 has 14 residues. Trimming shortened V by 8 bases and J by 6 bases, and 17 bases separated the two germline ends. As DNA, the CDR3 is TGTGCCAGCCTTTGGTTCAGGGTTGGTCAGCCCCAGCATTTT. It is translated as CASLWFRVGQPQHF.

This chain links TRBV7-9 with TRBJ2-7; the match to TRBD2 covers 7 bases. This CDR3 has 17 residues. The trim removed 3 bases at V and 0 bases at J, leaving 11 bases unmatched. CDR1 and CDR2 (germline): SEHNR, FQNEAQ (reference sequence). The CDR3 DNA reads as TGTGCCAGCAGCTTCACCCCACTAGCGTACAGCTCCTACGAGCAGTACTTC. It translates to CASSFTPLAYSSYEQYF.

This clone was picked up a small number of times. Other DNA sequences in this sample translate to the same CDR3. This chain uses TRBV28 with TRBJ1-3, with D uncertain. CDR1 is MDHEN and CDR2 is SYDVKM in the germline V gene. Deletions cut 4 bases from V and 0 bases from J, with 7 bases between. The CDR3 loop spans 14 amino acids. The CDR3 nucleotides are TGTGCCAGCAGTTCGACATACTCTGGAAACACCATATATTTT. Encoded protein: CASSSTYSGNTIYF.

The chain combines TRBV19 with TRBJ2-7; TRBD2 matches 14 bases. The V gene end was trimmed by 10 bases and the J gene end by 4 bases; junction bases not matched to a gene: 9. Germline CDR1 is LNHDA and CDR2 is SQIVND (reference sequence). The CDR3 spans 15 residues. CDR3 sequence reads: CATGLAGARAYEQYF. The CDR3 nucleotides read TGTGCCACGGGACTAGCGGGAGCTCGGGCATACGAGCAGTACTTC.

The chain recombines TRBV11-2 with TRBJ1-4, with no clear D. V lost 0 bases, J lost 8 bases, and 13 bases lay in between. CDR3 length: 15 residues. In germline, CDR1 is SGHAT, CDR2 FQNNGV. CDR3 sequence: CASSLDFLVGEKLFF. Here the CDR3 DNA reads TGTGCCAGCAGCTTAGACTTTTTGGTGGGCGAAAAACTGTTTTTT.

J is TRBJ1-2 and V is TRBV27; 7 bases match TRBD1. Germline V gene data show CDR1 as MNHEY and CDR2 as SMNVEV (reference sequence). This CDR3 has 22 residues. The trim removed 0 bases at V and 1 base at J, leaving 23 bases unmatched. CDR3 bases: TGTGCCAGCAGTTTATCGTACAAAAGTGGGGGCAGGGGGTCCAACTATAACTATGGCTACACCTTC. Its protein is CASSLSYKSGGRGSNYNYGYTF.

The CDR3 is CASPGWGTQPKLFF. For the CDR3, the DNA is TGTGCCAGCCCCGGTTGGGGGACCCAACCAAAACTGTTTTTT. The gene calls are TRBV6-1 and TRBJ1-4, with D possibly being TRBD1 (5 bases). Deletions cut 8 bases from V and 10 bases from J, with 20 bases between. The CDR3 has 14 residues. Germline lookup yields CDR1 MNHNS and CDR2 SASEGT.

The J gene is TRBJ1-5, the V gene TRBV5-1; D is possibly TRBD1 (6 bases). V dropped 4 bases and J dropped 8 bases, with 16 bases sitting between them. CDR3 length: 14 residues. Germline values: CDR1 SGHRS, CDR2 YFSETQ. The CDR3 loop is CASSPGHGMEPQHF. DNA for the CDR3: TGCGCCAGCAGCCCGGGACACGGAATGGAGCCCCAGCATTTT.

Comments on this clone: The sample contains more than one DNA sequence encoding this CDR3. The chain recombines TRBV6-1 with TRBJ1-5; 7 nucleotides match TRBD1. V dropped 5 bases and J dropped 4; count of bases not matched to a gene: 2. The CDR3 runs 13 residues. The germline V gene has CDR1 MNHNS and CDR2 SASEGT. The DNA for the CDR3 is TGTGCCAGCAGTCTGACAGGGAATCAGCCCCAGCATTTT. Its translation is CASSLTGNQPQHF.

This clone was seen only a few times. The CDR3 DNA sequence: TGTGCCAGCACGGGGCATAGTATAAGCAATCAGCCCCAGCATTTT. It codes for CASTGHSISNQPQHF. This chain links TRBV6-1 with TRBJ1-5; D might be TRBD1 (5 bases). The germline V and J ends were trimmed by 7 bases and 1 base, with 14 bases remaining between them. Germline lookup yields CDR1 MNHNS and CDR2 SASEGT. This CDR3 is 15 amino acids long.

The DNA for the CDR3 is TGTGCCAGCAGCCGACTTGACAAGGAGAACACTGAAGCTTTCTTT. This encodes CASSRLDKENTEAFF. V is TRBV28 and J is TRBJ1-1; D call uncertain. The CDR3 is 15 residues long. V lost 6 bases and J 1 base, leaving 15 bases between the germline ends. In germline, CDR1 is MDHEN, CDR2 SYDVKM.

The genes are TRBV20-1 and TRBJ2-1; D gene unclear. The CDR3 consists of 11 residues. The V and J ends lost 5 bases and 7 bases respectively, with 9 bases between them. Germline V gene data show CDR1 as DFQATT and CDR2 as SNEGSKA (reference sequence). The CDR3 is CSAEHLNEQFF. Written as DNA, the CDR3 is TGCAGTGCTGAACATTTGAATGAGCAGTTCTTC.

V usage is TRBV6-1 and J usage is TRBJ2-5, with TRBD2 matching over 9 bases. V lost 6 bases and J lost 1; bases outside the gene matches: 6. The CDR3 consists of 15 residues. Looked up from germline, CDR1 is MNHNS and CDR2 is SASEGT. The DNA for the CDR3 is TGTGCCAGCAGCAGAAGCGGGGGGACCCAAGAGACCCAGTACTTC. Translation gives CASSRSGGTQETQYF.

The chain is built from TRBV5-1 and TRBJ2-7; 11 positions agree with TRBD2. J gave up 5 bases and V 4 bases, and 5 bases lay outside the gene matches. CDR3 length equals 14 residues. Germline CDR1 and CDR2: SGHRS and YFSETQ. DNA of the CDR3: TGCGCCAGCAGCGACCGACTAGCGGGAAACGAGCAGTACTTC. Its translation: CASSDRLAGNEQYF.

As concerns this clone: Other DNA sequences in the sample encode the same CDR3. The CDR3 DNA follows: TGTGCCATCAGTGAGGGACAGGAAGAGACCCAGTACTTC. Its translation is CAISEGQEETQYF. This chain connects TRBV10-3 to TRBJ2-5, with 7 bases fitting TRBD1. Germline V gives CDR1 ENHRY, CDR2 SYGVKD. The CDR3 spans 13 residues. Germline trimming cut 2 bases from V and 3 bases from J; bases unmatched to any gene: 0.

The CDR3 DNA is TGTGCCAGCAGCGATAGCCCCAGGCCCTACGAGCAGTACTTC. It translates to CASSDSPRPYEQYF. The V call is TRBV9, the J call TRBJ2-7; D is uncertain. The CDR3 loop spans 14 amino acids. Trimming stripped 3 bases from V and 2 bases from J, with 12 bases between. CDR1 and CDR2 (germline): SGDLS, YYNGEE.

On this clone itself: In the same sample, other DNA sequences code for this CDR3. This chain links TRBV7-9 with TRBJ2-2, with 7 bases identical to TRBD1. V gave up 8 bases and J gave up 3 bases; unmatched junction bases: 6. This CDR3 comprises 14 residues. Germline loops: CDR1 SEHNR, CDR2 FQNEAQ (reference sequence). DNA for the CDR3: TGTGCCAGCTCCCGGGACAGCTACACCGGGGAGCTGTTTTTT. Translated: CASSRDSYTGELFF.